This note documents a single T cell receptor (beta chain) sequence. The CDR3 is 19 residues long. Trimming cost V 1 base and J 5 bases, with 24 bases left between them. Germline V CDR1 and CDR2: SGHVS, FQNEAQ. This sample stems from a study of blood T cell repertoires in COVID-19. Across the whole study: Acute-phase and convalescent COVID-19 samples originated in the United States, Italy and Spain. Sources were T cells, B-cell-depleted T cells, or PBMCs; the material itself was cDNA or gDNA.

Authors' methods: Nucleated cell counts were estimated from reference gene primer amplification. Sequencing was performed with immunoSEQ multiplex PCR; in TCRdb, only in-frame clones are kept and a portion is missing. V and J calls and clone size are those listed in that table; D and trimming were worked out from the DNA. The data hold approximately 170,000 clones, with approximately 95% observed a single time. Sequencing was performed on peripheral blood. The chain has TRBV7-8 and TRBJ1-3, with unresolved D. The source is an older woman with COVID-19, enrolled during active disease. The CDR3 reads CASSLVGLSNLVFRNTIYF. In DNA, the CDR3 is TGTGCCAGCAGCTTAGTCGGACTTAGTAACTTGGTTTTTCGAAACACCATATATTTT. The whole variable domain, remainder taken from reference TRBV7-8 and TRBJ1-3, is GAGVSQSPRYKVAKRGQDVALRCDPISGHVSLFWYQQALGQGPEFLTYFQNEAQLDKSGLPSDRFFAERPEGSVSTLKIQRTQQEDSAVYLCASSLVGLSNLVFRNTIYFGEGSWLTVV.